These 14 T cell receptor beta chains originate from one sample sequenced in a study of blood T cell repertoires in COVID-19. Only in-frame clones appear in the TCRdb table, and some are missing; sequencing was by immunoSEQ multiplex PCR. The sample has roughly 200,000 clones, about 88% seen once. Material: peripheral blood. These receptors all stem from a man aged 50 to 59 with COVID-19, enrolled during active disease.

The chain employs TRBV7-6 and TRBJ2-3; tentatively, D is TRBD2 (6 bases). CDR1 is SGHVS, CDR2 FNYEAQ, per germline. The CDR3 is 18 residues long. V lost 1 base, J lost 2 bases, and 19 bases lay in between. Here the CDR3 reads CASSLGVVSRGTTDTQYF. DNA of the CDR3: TGTGCCAGCAGCTTAGGGGTGGTTTCACGGGGGACCACAGATACGCAGTATTTT.

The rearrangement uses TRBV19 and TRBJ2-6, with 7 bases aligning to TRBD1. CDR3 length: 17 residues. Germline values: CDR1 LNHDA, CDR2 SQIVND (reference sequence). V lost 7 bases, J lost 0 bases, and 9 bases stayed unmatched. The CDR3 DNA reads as TGTGCCAGTATGGACAGGCCCTTGGTCTCTGGGGCCAACGTCCTGACTTTC. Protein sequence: CASMDRPLVSGANVLTF.

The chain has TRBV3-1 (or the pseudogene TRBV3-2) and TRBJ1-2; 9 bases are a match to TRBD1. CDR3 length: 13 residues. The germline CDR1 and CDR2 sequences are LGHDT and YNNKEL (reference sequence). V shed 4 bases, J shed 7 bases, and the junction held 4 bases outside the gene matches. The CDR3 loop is CASSPTGGAGYTF. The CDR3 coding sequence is TGTGCCAGCAGCCCGACAGGGGGGGCTGGCTACACCTTC.

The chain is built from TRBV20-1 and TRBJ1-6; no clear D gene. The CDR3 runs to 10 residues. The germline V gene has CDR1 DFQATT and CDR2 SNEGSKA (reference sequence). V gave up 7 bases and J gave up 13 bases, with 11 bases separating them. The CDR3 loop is CSVRKPPLHF. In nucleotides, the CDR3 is TGCAGTGTCAGGAAGCCGCCCCTCCACTTT.

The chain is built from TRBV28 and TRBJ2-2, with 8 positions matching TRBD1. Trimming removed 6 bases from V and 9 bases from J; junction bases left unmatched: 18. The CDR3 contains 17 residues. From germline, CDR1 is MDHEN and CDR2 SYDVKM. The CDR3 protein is CASSPGAAGGNRWELFF. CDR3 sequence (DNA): TGTGCCAGCAGCCCCGGGGCGGCAGGGGGCAATCGCTGGGAGCTGTTTTTT.

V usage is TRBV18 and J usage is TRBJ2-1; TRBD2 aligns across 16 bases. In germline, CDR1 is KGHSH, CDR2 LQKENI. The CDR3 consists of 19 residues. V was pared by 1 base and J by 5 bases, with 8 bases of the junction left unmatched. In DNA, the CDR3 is TGTGCCAGCTCACCACTCTCCGGGACTAGCGGGAGGGCCAACAATGAGCAGTTCTTC. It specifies CASSPLSGTSGRANNEQFF.

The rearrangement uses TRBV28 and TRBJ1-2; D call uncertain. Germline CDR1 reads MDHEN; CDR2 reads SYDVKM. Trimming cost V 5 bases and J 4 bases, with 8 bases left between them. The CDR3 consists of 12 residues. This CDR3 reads CASSTRTYGYTF. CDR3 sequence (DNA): TGTGCCAGCAGTACAAGAACCTATGGCTACACCTTC.

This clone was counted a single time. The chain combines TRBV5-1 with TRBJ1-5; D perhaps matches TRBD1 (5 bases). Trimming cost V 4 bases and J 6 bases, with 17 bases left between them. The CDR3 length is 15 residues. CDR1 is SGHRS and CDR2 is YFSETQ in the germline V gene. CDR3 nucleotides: TGCGCCAGCAGCCCGGTCGGGGGGGAGGGTCAGCCCCAGCATTTT. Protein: CASSPVGGEGQPQHF.

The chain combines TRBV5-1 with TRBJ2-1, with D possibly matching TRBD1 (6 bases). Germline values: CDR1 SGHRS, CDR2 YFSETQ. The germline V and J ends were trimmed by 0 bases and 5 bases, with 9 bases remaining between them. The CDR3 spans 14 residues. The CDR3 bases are TGCGCCAGCAGCTTGGGGACAGCCCACAATGAGCAGTTCTTC. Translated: CASSLGTAHNEQFF.

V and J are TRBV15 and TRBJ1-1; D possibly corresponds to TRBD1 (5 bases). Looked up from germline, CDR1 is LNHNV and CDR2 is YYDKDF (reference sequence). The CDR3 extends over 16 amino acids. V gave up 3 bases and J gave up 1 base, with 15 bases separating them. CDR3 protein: CATSSTTRTPNTEAFF. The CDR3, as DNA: TGTGCCACCAGCAGTACCACCCGGACACCGAACACTGAAGCTTTCTTT.

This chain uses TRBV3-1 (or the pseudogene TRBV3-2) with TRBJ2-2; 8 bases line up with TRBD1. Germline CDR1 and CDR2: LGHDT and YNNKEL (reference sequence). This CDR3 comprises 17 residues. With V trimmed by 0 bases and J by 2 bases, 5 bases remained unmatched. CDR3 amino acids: CASSQDRRGLNTGELFF. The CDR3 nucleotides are TGTGCCAGCAGCCAAGACCGCAGGGGGCTCAACACCGGGGAGCTGTTTTTT.

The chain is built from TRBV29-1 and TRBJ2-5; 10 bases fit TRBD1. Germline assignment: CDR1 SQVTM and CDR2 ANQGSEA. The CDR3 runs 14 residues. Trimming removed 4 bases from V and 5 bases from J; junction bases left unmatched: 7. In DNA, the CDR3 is TGCAGCGTTGTTCAGGGACAGGGGTGGGAGACCCAGTACTTC. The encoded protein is CSVVQGQGWETQYF.

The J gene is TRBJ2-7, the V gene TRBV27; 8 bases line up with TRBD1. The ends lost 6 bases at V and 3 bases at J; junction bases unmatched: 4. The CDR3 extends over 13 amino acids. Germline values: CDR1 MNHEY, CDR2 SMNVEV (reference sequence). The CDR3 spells CASRTQGDYEQYF. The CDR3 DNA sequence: TGTGCCAGCAGGACACAGGGGGACTACGAGCAGTACTTC.

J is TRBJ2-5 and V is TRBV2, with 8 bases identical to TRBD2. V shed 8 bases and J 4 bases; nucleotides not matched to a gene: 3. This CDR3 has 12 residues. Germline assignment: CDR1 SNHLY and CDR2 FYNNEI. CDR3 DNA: TGTGCCAGCCGGGGGGGAGGAGAGACCCAGTACTTC. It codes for CASRGGGETQYF. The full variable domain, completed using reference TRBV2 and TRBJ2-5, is EPEVTQTPSHQVTQMGQEVILRCVPISNHLYFYWYRQILGQKVEFLVSFYNNEISEKSEIFDDQFSVERPDGSNFTLKIRSTKLEDSAMYFCASRGGGETQYFGPGTRLLVL.